In this sample, the clone carrying this T cell receptor (beta chain) turned up many times. Its antigen is not identified. A volume of about 5.5 milliliters of peripheral blood was collected by draw at each of two time points. The record originates from a study of prognosis after radiotherapy for stage I lung cancer. Background on the study: Patients with tumors diagnosed as squamous cell carcinoma numbered about 7, and those with adenocarcinoma around 11. The study, taken as a whole, reports: It was reported that patients with metastases and those without them differed in TRBV and TRBJ gene usage. When patients developed distant metastases, their Shannon entropy after stereotactic body radiation therapy was lower.

Two-round multiplex PCR, the amplification method, yielded TCR beta CDR3 from genomic DNA. Amplification in first-round PCR relied on primers specific to each TRBV and TRBJ gene. TCRdb ran MiXCR on the multiplex PCR reads and lists one entry per CDR3 protein. The table lists 12,000 or so distinct CDR3 sequences, 30% to 40% of them singletons, with approximately 50% in the top ten. This CDR3 comprises 14 residues. The ends lost 6 bases at V and 7 bases at J; junction bases unmatched: 8. Germline V gene sequence: CDR1 DFQATT, CDR2 SNEGSKA (reference sequence). Here the sequenced sample was PBMCs, taken before or after stereotactic body radiation therapy (not recorded which). The sequence derives from a donor aged 50 or older with non-small cell lung cancer. V usage is TRBV20-1 and J usage is TRBJ2-4, with TRBD1 matching over 11 bases. The CDR3 nucleotides read TGCAGTGCCCCGCCCGGGACAGGGGGTAACATTCAGTACTTC. Its protein product is CSAPPGTGGNIQYF.